This T cell receptor (beta chain) was obtained from a study of T cell responses to AZD1222 COVID-19 vaccine. In regard to this clone: One end of the junction varies from germline; a read error may be responsible.

The protocol was immunoSEQ multiplex PCR, while the TCRdb copy is restricted to in-frame clones and leaves out a portion. The sample lists about 110,000 clones; roughly 87% were seen once. This CDR3 has 13 amino acids. Germline CDR1 SGHTA, CDR2 FQGTGA. The receptor was isolated from an adult in good health. Sample: peripheral blood, taken on day 0 of AZD1222 vaccination. The chain uses TRBV7-3 and TRBJ1-2; possible D gene TRBD1, 6 bases. CDR3 in amino acids: CASSLTGNSGYTF. CDR3 DNA: TGTGCCAGCAGCCTAACAGGGAACTCTGGCTACACCTTC. The full variable domain, completed using reference TRBV7-3 and TRBJ1-2, is GAGVSQTPSNKVTEKGKYVELRCDPISGHTALYWYRQSLGQGPEFLIYFQGTGAADDSGLPNDRFFAVRPEGSVSTLKIQRTERGDSAVYLCASSLTGNSGYTFGSGTRLTVV.